This TCR beta chain is from a study of graft-versus-host responses after intestinal transplantation. Study details: After anti-thymocyte globulin induction, recipients took tacrolimus and steroids for three to four years.

Profiled with immunoSEQ multiplex PCR; TCRdb holds only in-frame clones, not every one. The table records around 100,000 clones, 91% of them present only once. Germline-derived CDR1 and CDR2 are ENHRY and SYGVKD. Trimming took off 6 bases at V and 4 bases at J, with 13 bases between the two ends. This CDR3 has 13 residues. This clone was recorded only once. What it recognizes is unknown. This sample comprised unstimulated CD4+ T cells sorted from spleen or lymph node cells, obtained before transplant. This chain links TRBV10-3 with TRBJ2-7; TRBD2 is a possible D gene (6 bases). The clonotype originates from a human donor who was the organ donor for an intestinal transplant. The CDR3 protein is CAIRGLPPYEQYF. The CDR3 DNA is TGTGCCATCAGGGGACTTCCCCCATACGAGCAGTACTTC.